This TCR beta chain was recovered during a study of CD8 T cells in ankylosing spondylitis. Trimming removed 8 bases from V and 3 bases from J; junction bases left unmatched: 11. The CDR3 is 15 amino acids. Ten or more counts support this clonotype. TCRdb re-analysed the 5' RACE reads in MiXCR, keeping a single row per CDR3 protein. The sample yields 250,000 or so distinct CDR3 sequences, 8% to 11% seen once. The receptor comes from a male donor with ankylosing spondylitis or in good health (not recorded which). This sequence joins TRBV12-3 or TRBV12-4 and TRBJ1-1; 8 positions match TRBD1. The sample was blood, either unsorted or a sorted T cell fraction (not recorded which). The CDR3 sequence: CASGRGPLLDTEAFF. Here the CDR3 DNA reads TGTGCCAGCGGCAGGGGGCCGCTTCTGGACACTGAAGCTTTCTTT.